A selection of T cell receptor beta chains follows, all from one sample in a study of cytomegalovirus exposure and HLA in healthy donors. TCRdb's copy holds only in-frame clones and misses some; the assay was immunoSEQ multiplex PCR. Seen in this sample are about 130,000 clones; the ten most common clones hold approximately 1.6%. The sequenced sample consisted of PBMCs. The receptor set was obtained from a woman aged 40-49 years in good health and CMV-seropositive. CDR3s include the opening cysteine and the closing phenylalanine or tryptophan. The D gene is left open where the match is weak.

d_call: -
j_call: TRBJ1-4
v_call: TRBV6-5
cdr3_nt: TGTGCCAGCAGACAGGGAGGGCAGGGTGAAAAACTGTTTTTT
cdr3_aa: CASRQGGQGEKLFF

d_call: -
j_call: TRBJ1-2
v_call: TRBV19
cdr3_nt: TGTGCCAGTAGTATAGCTCGGGACAAAGTCTATGGCTACACCTTC
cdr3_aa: CASSIARDKVYGYTF

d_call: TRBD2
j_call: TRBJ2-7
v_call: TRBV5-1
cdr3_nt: TGCGCCAGCAGCTTGCAGACTAGCGATTACGAGCAGTACTTC
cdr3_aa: CASSLQTSDYEQYF

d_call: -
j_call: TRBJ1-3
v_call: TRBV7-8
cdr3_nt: TGTGCCAGCAGTACAGGGTCTGGAAACACCATATATTTT
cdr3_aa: CASSTGSGNTIYF

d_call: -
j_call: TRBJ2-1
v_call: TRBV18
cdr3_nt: TGTGCCAGCTCTCCCCTGACAGGCTCATCCTACAATGAGCAGTTCTTC
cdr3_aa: CASSPLTGSSYNEQFF

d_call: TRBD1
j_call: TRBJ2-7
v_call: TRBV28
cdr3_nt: TGTGCCAGCAGTTCAACCGGGACAGGGGTATCCGAGCAGTACTTC
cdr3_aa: CASSSTGTGVSEQYF

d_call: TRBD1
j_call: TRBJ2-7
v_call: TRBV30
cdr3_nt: TGTGCCTGGAGTGCGCCGGGACAGGGGCTGTCCTACGAGCAGTACTTC
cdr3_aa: CAWSAPGQGLSYEQYF

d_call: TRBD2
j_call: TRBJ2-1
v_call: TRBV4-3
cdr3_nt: TGCGCCAGCAGCCCCGATCAAGCGGGGGGCTTCGTCCTTGAGCAGTTCTTC
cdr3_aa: CASSPDQAGGFVLEQFF

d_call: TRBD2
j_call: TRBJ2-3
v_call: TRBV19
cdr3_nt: TGTGCCAGTAGTATCCTGCCTAGCGGGACCACAGATACGCAGTATTTT
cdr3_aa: CASSILPSGTTDTQYF

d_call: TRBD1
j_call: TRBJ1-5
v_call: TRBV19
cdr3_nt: TGTGCCAGTAGTAGGGGTATTGGGACAGGGGTCGATCAGCCCCAGCATTTT
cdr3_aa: CASSRGIGTGVDQPQHF

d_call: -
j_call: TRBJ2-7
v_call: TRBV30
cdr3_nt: TGTGCCTGGGCCGGGACTGAGGGGTACTACGAGCAGTACTTC
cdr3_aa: CAWAGTEGYYEQYF

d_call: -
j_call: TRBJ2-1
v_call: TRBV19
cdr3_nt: TGTGCCAGTAGTACCCAACGACAAGGGGGTGGTGGTAATGAGCAGTTCTTC
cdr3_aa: CASSTQRQGGGGNEQFF

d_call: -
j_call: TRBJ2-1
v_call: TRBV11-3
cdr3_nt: TGTGCCAGCAGCTTAGAGGGGCGGTCCAATGAGCAGTTCTTC
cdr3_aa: CASSLEGRSNEQFF

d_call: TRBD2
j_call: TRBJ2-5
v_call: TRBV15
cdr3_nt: TGTGCCACCAGCAGAGCCTCGGGAGGGCAGCTAGAGACCCAGTACTTC
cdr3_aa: CATSRASGGQLETQYF

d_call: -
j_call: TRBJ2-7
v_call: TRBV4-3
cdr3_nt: TGCGCCAGCAGCCAAGATCTCGGCTACGAGCAGTACTTC
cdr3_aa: CASSQDLGYEQYF

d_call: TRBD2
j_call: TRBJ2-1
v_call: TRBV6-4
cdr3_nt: TGTGCCAGCAGCCCCTCTAGCGGGAGGAATGAGCAGTTCTTC
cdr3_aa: CASSPSSGRNEQFF

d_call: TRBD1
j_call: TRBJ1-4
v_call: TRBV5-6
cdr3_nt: TGTGCCAGCAGCCCGACAGGGGGTGAAAAACTGTTTTTT
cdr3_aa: CASSPTGGEKLFF

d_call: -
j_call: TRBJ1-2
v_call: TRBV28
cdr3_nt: TGTGCCAGCCTCCATGGGGCGCCCGAGGCCTATGGCTACACCTTC
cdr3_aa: CASLHGAPEAYGYTF

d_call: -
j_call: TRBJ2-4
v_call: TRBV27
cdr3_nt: TGTGCCAGCAGCCTGGCCGAGAGGGCGGTATTAGCCAAAAACATTCAGTACTTC
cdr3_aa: CASSLAERAVLAKNIQYF

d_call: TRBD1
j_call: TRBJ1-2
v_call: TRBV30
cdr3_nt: TGTGCCTGGAGTCCTGGGACAGGGAAGGGCTACACCTTC
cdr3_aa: CAWSPGTGKGYTF

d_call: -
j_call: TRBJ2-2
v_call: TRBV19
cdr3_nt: TGTGCCAGTAGTATGGGCAGAAACACCGGGGAGCTGTTTTTT
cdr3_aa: CASSMGRNTGELFF

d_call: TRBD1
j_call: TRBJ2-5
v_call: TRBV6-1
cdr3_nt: TGTGCCAGCAGTGAATCATTGCGGACAGGGGGCCGGGAGACCCAGTACTTC
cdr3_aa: CASSESLRTGGRETQYF

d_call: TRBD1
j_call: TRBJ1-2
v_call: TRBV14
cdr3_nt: TGTGCCAGCAGCCGACAGGGGGGCTATGGCTACACCTTC
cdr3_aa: CASSRQGGYGYTF

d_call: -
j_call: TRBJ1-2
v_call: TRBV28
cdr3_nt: TGTGCCAGCAGTTTATTATCAGGGGCAGGGGTGTTTGGCTACACCTTC
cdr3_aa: CASSLLSGAGVFGYTF

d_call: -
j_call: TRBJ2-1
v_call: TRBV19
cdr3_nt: TGTGCCAGTAGTATAGTCGAGACTAGTGCAACCTACAATGAGCAGTTCTTC
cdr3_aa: CASSIVETSATYNEQFF

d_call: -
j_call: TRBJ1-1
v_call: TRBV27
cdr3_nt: TGTGCCAGCTGGGAGGTCGGGAACACTGAAGCTTTCTTT
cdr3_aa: CASWEVGNTEAFF

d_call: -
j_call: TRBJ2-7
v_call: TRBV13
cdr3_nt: TGTGCCAGCAGCTTAGGGAAGCGGGCCTACGAGCAGTACTTC
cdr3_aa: CASSLGKRAYEQYF

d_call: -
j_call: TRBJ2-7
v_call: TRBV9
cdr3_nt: TGTGCCAGCAGCGTGGGTCAGGGCCCTCACGAGCAGTACTTC
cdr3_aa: CASSVGQGPHEQYF

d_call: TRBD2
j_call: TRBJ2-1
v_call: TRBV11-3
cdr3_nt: TGTGCCAGCAGTTCGGGACTAGCGCAACGAGATGAGCAGTTCTTC
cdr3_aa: CASSSGLAQRDEQFF

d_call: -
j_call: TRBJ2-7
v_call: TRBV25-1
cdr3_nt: TGTGCCAGCAGTCACTGGACTTACTCCGATTACGAGCAGTACTTC
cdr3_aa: CASSHWTYSDYEQYF

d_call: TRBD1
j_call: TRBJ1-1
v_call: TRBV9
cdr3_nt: TGTGCCAGCAGCGTAGATGGACAGGGGTACACTGAAGCTTTCTTT
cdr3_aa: CASSVDGQGYTEAFF

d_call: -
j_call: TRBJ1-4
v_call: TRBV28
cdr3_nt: TGTGCCAGCAGTTTTCGAGCGGGAGAAAAACTGTTTTTT
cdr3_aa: CASSFRAGEKLFF